The 8 T cell receptor beta chains below come from one sample, sequenced in a study of spatial heterogeneity in lung cancer. TCRdb independently ran MiXCR on the 5' RACE reads; one entry per CDR3 protein. The sample lists approximately 49,000 distinct CDR3 sequences; around 5.2% were seen once. Time point specified: sample taken at primary tumor resection. The sample consisted of PBMCs, taken at surgery. These receptor sequences come from a male donor with early-stage non-small cell lung cancer.

This clonotype has ten or more counts. V is TRBV6-6 and J is TRBJ1-6; possibly TRBD1 for D (5 bases). The CDR3 loop spans 14 amino acids. CDR1 and CDR2 from the germline V gene are MNHNY and SVGAGI (reference sequence). The V and J ends lost 4 bases and 7 bases respectively, with 11 bases between them. CDR3 loop: CASSLGVGNSPLHF. For the CDR3, the DNA is TGTGCCAGCAGTTTAGGGGTGGGAAATTCACCCCTCCACTTT.

This clonotype was picked up a small number of times. This chain joins TRBV7-2 and TRBJ2-5; D gene unclear. Germline CDR1 and CDR2: SGHTA and FQGNSA. V lost 0 bases, J lost 5 bases, and 13 bases lay in between. The CDR3 extends over 15 amino acids. The CDR3 sequence is CASSLAGYRLETQYF. For the CDR3, the DNA is TGTGCCAGCAGCTTAGCGGGGTATCGGTTGGAGACCCAGTACTTC.

This clonotype has a count of ten or more. The rearrangement links TRBV19 to TRBJ2-2; 14 bases are shared with TRBD2. V shed 5 bases and J 6 bases; nucleotides not matched to a gene: 5. The CDR3 has 16 amino acids. Germline values: CDR1 LNHDA, CDR2 SQIVND (reference sequence). CDR3 amino acids: CASSSTSGRAAGELFF. In DNA form, the CDR3 reads TGTGCCAGTAGTTCGACTAGCGGGAGGGCCGCCGGGGAGCTGTTTTTT. Together with reference TRBV19 and TRBJ2-2, the CDR3 gives the full variable domain: DGGITQSPKYLFRKEGQNVTLSCEQNLNHDAMYWYRQDPGQGLRLIYYSQIVNDFQKGDIAEGYSVSREKKESFPLTVTSAQKNPTAFYLCASSSTSGRAAGELFFGEGSRLTVL.

On this clonotype: A much larger clonotype is one base distant, so this may be a read error. This chain links TRBV28 with TRBJ2-3, with 8 bases matching TRBD1. The CDR3 covers 15 residues. Germline-derived CDR1 and CDR2 are MDHEN and SYDVKM. V lost 6 bases and J lost 3; bases outside the gene matches: 8. DNA for the CDR3: TGTGCCAGCAGCCCCGTGGGACAGGATACAGATACGCAGTATTTT. Translated, it gives CASSPVGQDTDTQYF.

This clonotype has at least ten counts. This chain connects TRBV4-1 to TRBJ1-2; D gene unclear. CDR1 and CDR2 from the germline V gene are MGHRA and YSYEKL. Trimming removed 0 bases at V and 4 bases at J, with 6 bases between. CDR3 size: 13 residues. CDR3 nucleotide sequence: TGCGCCAGCAGCCAAGATTGGCGCTATGGCTACACCTTC. Its translation: CASSQDWRYGYTF.

This clonotype was seen many times. This chain uses TRBV18 with TRBJ1-4, with D hard to call. The CDR3 has 14 amino acids. V was shortened by 1 base and J by 7 bases, with 10 bases between the two germline ends. Per the germline V gene, CDR1 is KGHSH and CDR2 is LQKENI. DNA of the CDR3: TGTGCCAGCTCACCACAGGGAATGAGTGAAAAACTGTTTTTT. Amino acid sequence: CASSPQGMSEKLFF.

Only a few counts were recorded for this clonotype. J is TRBJ2-7 and V is TRBV4-1; TRBD2 aligns across 8 bases. Germline V lookup: CDR1 MGHRA, CDR2 YSYEKL. V lost 0 bases, J lost 3 bases, and 7 bases stayed unmatched. The CDR3 is 16 amino acids. The CDR3 DNA sequence: TGCGCCAGCAGCCAAGACGCAGCGGGAGAAGTCTACGAGCAGTACTTC. It specifies CASSQDAAGEVYEQYF.

This clonotype was seen ten or more times. This chain links TRBV20-1 with TRBJ2-6; tentative D call: TRBD1 (5 bases). Germline V gene sequence: CDR1 DFQATT, CDR2 SNEGSKA (reference sequence). Trimming shortened V by 1 base and J by 0 bases, and 10 bases separated the two germline ends. The CDR3 runs 16 residues. The CDR3 spells CSARGGHPSGANVLTF. The CDR3 DNA follows: TGCAGTGCTAGAGGCGGACATCCCTCTGGGGCCAACGTCCTGACTTTC.